This TCR beta chain is drawn from a study of CD8+ T cells in alopecia areata. Looking at the study overall: Treated patients swallowed 5 to 10 mg of oral tofacitinib twice daily. General study results and limits: Scalp and blood samples kept many expanded lesional clones throughout tofacitinib.

V dropped 0 bases and J dropped 8 bases, with 17 bases sitting between them. Germline V gene lookup returns CDR1 SGDLS and CDR2 YYNGEE. This CDR3 spans 15 amino acids. Concerning this clone itself: The target antigen is unknown.

Described treatment: oral pan-JAK inhibitor, 5-10 mg twice daily. Collected material from alopecia areata patients comprised lesional scalp punch biopsies and peripheral blood. CD4+ and CD8+ T cells were sorted from PBMCs stained for CD3, CD4 and CD8. Extracted RNA was reverse transcribed into cDNA, the sequencing template. Produced via immunoSEQ multiplex PCR; TCRdb's table is partial and in-frame only. Counted here are around 270,000 clones, over 45% occurring once; the ten biggest clones make up around 1.8%. The J gene is TRBJ1-2, the V gene TRBV9; no firm D call. Sequences were derived from CD4+ T cells sorted from blood, sampled at week 24, from a patient treated with tofacitinib. The source of this sequence is a human donor with alopecia areata. CDR3 amino acids: CASSVAGVPREGYTF. CDR3 bases: TGTGCCAGCAGCGTAGCTGGGGTCCCTCGGGAGGGCTACACCTTC.